The source of this T cell receptor (beta chain) is a study of blood T cell repertoires in COVID-19. Study details: The United States, Italy and Spain supplied acute and convalescent COVID-19 samples.

Adults between about 18 and 89 years of age took part from 24 US areas. Original analysis: How many nucleated cells were present was estimated from reference gene primer amplification. Clones were sequenced by immunoSEQ multiplex PCR, and TCRdb holds only the in-frame ones, with some missing. The V and J calls and the clone size are those of that table, but D and trimming were determined from the DNA. The sample holds around 200,000 clones; approximately 87% are singletons and the top ten take 3% to 3.5%. Material for sequencing was PBMCs or T cells enriched from blood (not recorded which). This TCR derives from a woman aged 50 to 65 in a cohort exposed to, infected with or recovered from COVID-19 (not recorded which).

CDR3 protein: CASSLGQGGEAFF. CDR3 coding DNA: TGCGCCAGCAGCTTGGGACAGGGCGGTGAAGCTTTCTTT. The chain has TRBV5-1 and TRBJ1-1; 7 nucleotides match TRBD1. Germline V gene sequence: CDR1 SGHRS, CDR2 YFSETQ. The V gene end was trimmed by 0 bases and the J gene end by 7 bases; junction bases not matched to a gene: 3. CDR3 length: 13 amino acids. The full variable domain, with the rest looked up from reference TRBV5-1 and TRBJ1-1, is KAGVTQTPRYLIKTRGQQVTLSCSPISGHRSVSWYQQTPGQGLQFLFEYFSETQRNKGNFPGRFSGRQFSNSRSEMNVSTLELGDSALYLCASSLGQGGEAFFGQGTRLTVV.